These 21 T cell receptor beta chains originate from one sample sequenced in a study of metastatic and nonmetastatic thyroid tumors. TCRdb re-clonotyped the PCR reads via MiXCR. The sample contains about 5,000 clones, 29% of which appear only once. Patients were all untreated before their thyroid surgery. Sequencing was performed on adjacent normal tissue. The receptors here all came from a female donor with papillary thyroid cancer or a benign thyroid nodule (not recorded which). Some clones in this sample may be carry-over from other donors' samples.

To note about this clone: Because it lacks the conserved phenylalanine or tryptophan at the end, this CDR3 is likely a read error. Because the CDR3's place on the DNA is in doubt, the DNA is left out and the CDR3 is given as listed by TCRdb. This chain uses TRBV19 with TRBJ2-2. The CDR3 is 15 amino acids long, termini counted. Germline values: CDR1 LNHDA, CDR2 SQIVND (reference sequence). Here the CDR3 reads CARSKELEKAGELLS.

Relative to its sample, this clone is medium-sized. The rearrangement links TRBV7-6 to TRBJ2-2; 7 bases are a match to TRBD1. The CDR3 contains 13 residues. CDR1 is SGHVS and CDR2 is FNYEAQ in the germline V gene. The ends lost 6 bases at V and 8 bases at J; junction bases unmatched: 6. CDR3 sequence reads: CASSSGTAGELFF. The CDR3 DNA reads as TGTGCCAGCAGTTCAGGGACAGCTGGGGAGCTGTTTTTT.

This clone has a handful of counts. Its ends do not fully match the called genes, so a read error is possible. This sequence joins TRBV12-5 and TRBJ2-7; D ambiguous. Germline-derived CDR1 and CDR2 are LGHNT and FRNRAP. There are 12 residues in the CDR3. This chain's CDR3 is CASGLVFGEQCF. For the CDR3, the DNA is TGTGCTAGTGGCTTGGTGTTCGGTGAGCAGTGCTTC.

The chain has TRBV5-1 and TRBJ1-1, with TRBD1 matching over 12 bases. Germline V CDR1 and CDR2: SGHRS, YFSETQ. The CDR3 consists of 16 residues. V gave up 4 bases and J gave up 3 bases; unmatched junction bases: 7. CDR3 coding DNA: TGCGCCAGCAGCCGCCAGGGACAGGGGGCGGACACTGAAGCTTTCTTT. This sequence encodes CASSRQGQGADTEAFF.

This clone ranks as medium-sized. J is TRBJ1-1 and V is TRBV5-1; D unresolved. With 0 bases removed from V and 0 bases from J, the gap between germline ends came to 9 bases. Per germline, CDR1 SGHRS and CDR2 YFSETQ. The CDR3 totals 15 residues. CDR3 protein: CASSLEPGVNTEAFF. The CDR3 DNA follows: TGCGCCAGCAGCTTGGAGCCCGGGGTGAACACTGAAGCTTTCTTT.

About this clone itself: One end of the junction varies from germline; a read error may be responsible. This rearrangement joins TRBV5-1 to TRBJ1-3; D is unresolved. Germline V gene data show CDR1 as SGHRS and CDR2 as YFSETQ. CDR3 length: 14 amino acids. The CDR3 region has the DNA TGTGCCAGCAGCTTGGGTCTCTCTGGAAACACCATATATTTT. This gives the protein CASSLGLSGNTIYF.

The chain couples TRBV7-2 to TRBJ2-5, with D tentatively TRBD2 (5 bases). Trimming took 3 bases from V and 3 from J, leaving 14 bases between them. Germline CDR1 SGHTA, CDR2 FQGNSA. CDR3 length: 15 amino acids. CDR3 DNA: TGTGCCAGCAGCTTTAGCTCTAGCAGTAAAGAGACCCAGTACTTC. The encoded protein is CASSFSSSSKETQYF. Looking up the rest from reference TRBV7-2 and TRBJ2-5 gives the full variable domain: GAGVSQSPSNKVTEKGKDVELRCDPISGHTALYWYRQSLGQGLEFLIYFQGNSAPDKSGLPSDRFSAERTGGSVSTLTIQRTQQEDSAVYLCASSFSSSSKETQYFGPGTRLLVL.

The chain carries TRBV20-1 and TRBJ2-7; a weak D match, TRBD2 (5 bases). Germline CDR1 DFQATT, CDR2 SNEGSKA (reference sequence). The germline V and J ends were trimmed by 0 bases and 2 bases, with 8 bases remaining between them. The CDR3 is 13 residues long. For the CDR3, the DNA is TGCAGTGCTAGAGATGAGGGAACCTACGAGCAGTACTTC. It specifies CSARDEGTYEQYF.

The genes are TRBV28 and TRBJ1-5, with D unresolved. V was shortened by 2 bases and J by 2 bases, with 7 bases between the two germline ends. This CDR3 is built from 14 residues. CDR1 is MDHEN and CDR2 is SYDVKM in the germline V gene. The CDR3 nucleotides read TGTGCCAGCAGTTTAGGTGGGGGCAATCAGCCCCAGCATTTT. This sequence encodes CASSLGGGNQPQHF.

V is TRBV7-2 and J is TRBJ1-1, with 12 bases identical to TRBD1. J gave up 4 bases and V 6 bases, and 6 bases lay outside the gene matches. Per germline, CDR1 SGHTA and CDR2 FQGNSA. The CDR3 consists of 15 residues. In DNA, the CDR3 is TGTGCCAGCAGACCGGGACAGGGGGCCGGCACTGAAGCTTTCTTT. The encoded protein is CASRPGQGAGTEAFF.

This clone was counted a few times. The chain links TRBV4-1 to TRBJ1-3; 9 bases line up with TRBD1. The CDR3 has 16 amino acids. CDR1 is MGHRA, CDR2 YSYEKL, per germline. J gave up 3 bases and V 0 bases, and 3 bases lay outside the gene matches. This CDR3 reads CASSQEGQGLGNTIYF. In DNA form, the CDR3 reads TGCGCCAGCAGCCAAGAGGGACAGGGTCTTGGAAACACCATATATTTT.

The chain recombines TRBV7-6 with TRBJ1-2; D is perhaps TRBD1 (5 bases). In germline, CDR1 is SGHVS, CDR2 FNYEAQ. Trimming pared 7 bases from V and 2 bases from J, leaving 14 bases between. The CDR3 runs to 14 residues. The CDR3 protein is CASTSGTGNYGYTF. The CDR3 region has the DNA TGTGCCAGCACCTCCGGGACGGGAAACTATGGCTACACCTTC.

By its share, this clone is medium-sized. The CDR3 nucleotides read TGTGCCAGCAGCCGGTTAGCGGGATGGGGTTACAATGAGCAGTTCTTC. It encodes CASSRLAGWGYNEQFF. The chain is built from TRBV14 and TRBJ2-1, with TRBD2 matching 8 bases. The CDR3 totals 16 residues. In germline, CDR1 is SGHDN, CDR2 FVKESK. V shed 4 bases, J shed 4 bases, and the junction held 9 bases outside the gene matches.

Within the sample, this clone is medium-sized. The chain employs TRBV27 and TRBJ2-5, with 7 nucleotides matching TRBD2. Germline loops: CDR1 MNHEY, CDR2 SMNVEV (reference sequence). V dropped 4 bases and J dropped 7; count of bases not matched to a gene: 15. The CDR3 is 16 residues long. CDR3 residues: CASSSNRELQRGTQYF. The CDR3, as DNA: TGTGCCAGCAGTTCGAACCGGGAGCTACAGCGGGGGACCCAGTACTTC.

The rearrangement links TRBV30 to TRBJ1-1; no clear D. The CDR3 runs 13 residues. Trimming removed 3 bases at V and 3 bases at J, with 11 bases between. CDR1 is GTSNPN, CDR2 SVGIG, per germline (reference sequence). The CDR3: CAWSLQRHTEAFF. The CDR3, as DNA: TGTGCCTGGAGCCTGCAGAGGCACACTGAAGCTTTCTTT.

This clone is termed large (0.1 to 1%). This rearrangement joins TRBV20-1 to TRBJ1-2; a possible D gene is TRBD1 (5 bases). This CDR3 comprises 16 residues. Germline assignment: CDR1 DFQATT and CDR2 SNEGSKA (reference sequence). Deletions cut 5 bases from V and 8 bases from J, with 27 bases between. CDR3 amino acids: CSAATGEQALKGGYTF. DNA for the CDR3: TGCAGTGCTGCCACGGGGGAGCAGGCCCTCAAGGGGGGCTACACCTTC.

The sample holds a few counts of this clone. The chain is built from TRBV6-1 and TRBJ1-2, with a possible D match to TRBD1 (6 bases). Germline loops: CDR1 MNHNS, CDR2 SASEGT. CDR3 length: 13 residues. Trimming cost V 6 bases and J 2 bases, with 10 bases left between them. The CDR3 spells CASRGGQNYGYTF. CDR3 in DNA: TGTGCCAGCAGAGGCGGACAGAACTATGGCTACACCTTC.

This chain connects TRBV6-6 to TRBJ1-1; perhaps TRBD1 as D (6 bases). The CDR3 is 14 amino acids. V dropped 2 bases and J dropped 5 bases, with 12 bases sitting between them. Germline V lookup: CDR1 MNHNY, CDR2 SVGAGI (reference sequence). This chain's CDR3 is CASSYGGTRTEAFF. As DNA, the CDR3 is TGTGCCAGCAGTTACGGGGGCACTCGGACTGAAGCTTTCTTT.

J is TRBJ1-2 and V is TRBV9, with TRBD1 matching over 7 bases. The CDR3 is 13 residues long. J was trimmed by 10 bases and V by 0 bases; bases with no gene match: 6. CDR1 is SGDLS and CDR2 is YYNGEE in the germline V gene. CDR3 amino acids: CASSVVGTEIYTF. The CDR3 DNA reads TGTGCCAGCAGCGTAGTTGGGACAGAAATCTACACCTTC.

In this sample, this clone turned up a few times. The chain recombines TRBV20-1 with TRBJ2-7; the match to TRBD2 covers 7 bases. Germline CDR1 and CDR2: DFQATT and SNEGSKA (reference sequence). V shed 0 bases, J shed 6 bases, and the junction held 11 bases outside the gene matches. The CDR3 runs 15 residues. CDR3 in DNA: TGCAGTGCTAGAGATAGCGGGCCATGGCCGAGCGAGCAGTACTTC. It encodes CSARDSGPWPSEQYF.

Sample share makes this clone medium-sized. The chain employs TRBV18 and TRBJ1-2; D possibly corresponds to TRBD1 (5 bases). CDR1 is KGHSH, CDR2 LQKENI, per germline. Trimming took 3 bases from V and 6 from J, leaving 17 bases between them. The CDR3 is 15 amino acids. Written as DNA, the CDR3 is TGTGCCAGCTCACCCGAGGGACCCCTACTGAATGGCTACACCTTC. Its protein product is CASSPEGPLLNGYTF. Full variable domain (missing parts from reference TRBV18 and TRBJ1-2): NAGVMQNPRHLVRRRGQEARLRCSPMKGHSHVYWYRQLPEEGLKFMVYLQKENIIDESGMPKERFSAEFPKEGPSILRIQQVVRGDSAAYFCASSPEGPLLNGYTFGSGTRLTVV.